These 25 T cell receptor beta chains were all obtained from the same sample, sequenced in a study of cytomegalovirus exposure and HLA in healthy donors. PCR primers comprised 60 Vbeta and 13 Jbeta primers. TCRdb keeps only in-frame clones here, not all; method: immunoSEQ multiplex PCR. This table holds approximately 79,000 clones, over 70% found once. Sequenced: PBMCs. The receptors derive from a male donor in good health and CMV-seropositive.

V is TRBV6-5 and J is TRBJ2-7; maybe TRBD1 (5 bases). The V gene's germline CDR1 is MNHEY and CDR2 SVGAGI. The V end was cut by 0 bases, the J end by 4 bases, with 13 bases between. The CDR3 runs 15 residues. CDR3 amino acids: CASSYSGRRGYEQYF. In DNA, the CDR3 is TGTGCCAGCAGTTACTCAGGAAGAAGGGGATACGAGCAGTACTTC.

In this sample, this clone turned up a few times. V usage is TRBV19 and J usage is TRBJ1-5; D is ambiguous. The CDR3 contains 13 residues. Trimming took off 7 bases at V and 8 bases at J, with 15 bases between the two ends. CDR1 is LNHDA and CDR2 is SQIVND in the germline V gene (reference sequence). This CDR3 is CASNTGIRKPQHF. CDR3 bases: TGTGCCAGTAATACGGGGATCAGGAAGCCCCAGCATTTT.

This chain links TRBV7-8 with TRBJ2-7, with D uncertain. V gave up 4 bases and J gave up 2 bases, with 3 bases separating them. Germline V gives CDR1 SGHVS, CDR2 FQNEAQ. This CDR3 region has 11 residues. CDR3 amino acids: CASSYTYEQYF. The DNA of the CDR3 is TGTGCCAGCAGCTACACCTACGAGCAGTACTTC.

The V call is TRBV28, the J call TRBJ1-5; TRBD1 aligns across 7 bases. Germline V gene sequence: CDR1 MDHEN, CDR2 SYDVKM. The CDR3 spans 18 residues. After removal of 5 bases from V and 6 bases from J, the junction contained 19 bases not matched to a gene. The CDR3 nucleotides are TGTGCCAGCAGTCCTCTGCGGGACAGTCCCCCTCGGGGTCAGCCCCAGCATTTT. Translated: CASSPLRDSPPRGQPQHF.

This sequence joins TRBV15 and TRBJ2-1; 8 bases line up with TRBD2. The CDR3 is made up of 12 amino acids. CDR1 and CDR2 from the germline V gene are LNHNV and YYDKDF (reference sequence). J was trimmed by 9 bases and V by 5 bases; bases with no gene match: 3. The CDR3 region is CATSLGRGEQFF. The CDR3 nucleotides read TGTGCCACCAGCCTCGGGAGGGGTGAGCAGTTCTTC.

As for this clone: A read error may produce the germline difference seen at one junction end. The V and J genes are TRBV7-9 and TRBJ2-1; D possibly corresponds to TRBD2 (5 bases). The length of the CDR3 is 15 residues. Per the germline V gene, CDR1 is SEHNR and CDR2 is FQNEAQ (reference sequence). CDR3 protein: CASSLALGSYNEQFF. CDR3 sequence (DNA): TGTGCCAGCAGCCTAGCCCTCGGCTCCTACAATGAGCAGTTCTTC.

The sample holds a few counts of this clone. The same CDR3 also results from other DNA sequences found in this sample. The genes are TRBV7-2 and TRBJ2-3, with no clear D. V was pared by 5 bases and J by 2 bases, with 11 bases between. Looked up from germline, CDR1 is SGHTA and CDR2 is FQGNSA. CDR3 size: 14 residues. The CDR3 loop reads CASSRLGSTDTQYF. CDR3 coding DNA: TGTGCCAGCAGCCGTCTCGGGTCCACAGATACGCAGTATTTT.

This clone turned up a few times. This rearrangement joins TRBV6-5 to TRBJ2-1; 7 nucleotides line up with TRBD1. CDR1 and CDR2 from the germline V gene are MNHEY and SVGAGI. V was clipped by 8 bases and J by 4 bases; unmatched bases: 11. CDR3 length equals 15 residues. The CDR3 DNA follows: TGTGCCAGCCGGGGACAGCAAATCAATTACAATGAGCAGTTCTTC. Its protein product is CASRGQQINYNEQFF.

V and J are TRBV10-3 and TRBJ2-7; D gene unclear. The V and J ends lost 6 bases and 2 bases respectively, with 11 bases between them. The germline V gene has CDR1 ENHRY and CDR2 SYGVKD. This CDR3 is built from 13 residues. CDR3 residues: CAIRKIPAYEQYF. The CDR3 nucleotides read TGTGCCATCAGAAAGATACCGGCCTACGAGCAGTACTTC.

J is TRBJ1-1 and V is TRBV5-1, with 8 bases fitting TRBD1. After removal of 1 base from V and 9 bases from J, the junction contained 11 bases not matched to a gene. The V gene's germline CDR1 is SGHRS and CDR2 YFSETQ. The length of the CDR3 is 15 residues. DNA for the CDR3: TGCGCCAGCAGCTTGCCCGGGACAGGTCAATGTAAAGCTTTCTTT. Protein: CASSLPGTGQCKAFF.

In DNA, the CDR3 is TGTGCCAGCAGCCGGGACAGCTACGAGCAGTACTTC. This codes for CASSRDSYEQYF. V is TRBV5-5 and J is TRBJ2-7; 7 nucleotides align to TRBD1. Germline V CDR1 and CDR2: SGHKS, YYEKEE (reference sequence). The CDR3 sequence is 12 residues long. V lost 4 bases and J lost 3; bases outside the gene matches: 1.

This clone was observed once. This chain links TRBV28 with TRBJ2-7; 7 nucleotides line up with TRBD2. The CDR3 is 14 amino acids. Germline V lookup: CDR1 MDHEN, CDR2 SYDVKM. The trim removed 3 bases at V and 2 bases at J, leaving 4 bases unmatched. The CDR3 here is CASSFLGGAYEQYF. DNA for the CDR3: TGTGCCAGCAGTTTCCTTGGGGGGGCCTACGAGCAGTACTTC.

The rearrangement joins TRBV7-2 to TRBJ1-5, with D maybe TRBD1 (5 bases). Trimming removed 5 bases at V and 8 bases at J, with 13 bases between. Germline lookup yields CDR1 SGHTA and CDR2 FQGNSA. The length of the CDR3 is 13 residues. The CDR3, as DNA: TGTGCCAGCAGCCCCAATCCAGGGAAGCCCCAGCATTTT. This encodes CASSPNPGKPQHF.

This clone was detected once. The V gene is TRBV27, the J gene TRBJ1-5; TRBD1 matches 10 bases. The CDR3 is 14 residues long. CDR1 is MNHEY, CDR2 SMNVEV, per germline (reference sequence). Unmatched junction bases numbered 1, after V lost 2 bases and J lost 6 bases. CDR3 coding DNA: TGTGCCAGCAGTTTAGGGACAGGGGCTCAGCCCCAGCATTTT. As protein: CASSLGTGAQPQHF.

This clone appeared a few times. The CDR3, as DNA: TGTGCCAGCAGTGGAGCGGGGAGCTCCTACAATGAGCAGTTCTTC. Amino acid sequence: CASSGAGSSYNEQFF. This chain connects TRBV25-1 to TRBJ2-1, with TRBD2 identical over 7 bases. J lost 0 bases, V lost 4 bases, and 3 bases had no gene match. CDR1 is MGHDK and CDR2 is SYGVNS in the germline V gene. CDR3 length: 15 residues.

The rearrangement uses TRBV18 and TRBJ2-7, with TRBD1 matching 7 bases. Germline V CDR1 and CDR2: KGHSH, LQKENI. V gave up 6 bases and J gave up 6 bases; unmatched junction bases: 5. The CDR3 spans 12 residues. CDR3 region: CASSLDRVEQYF. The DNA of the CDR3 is TGTGCCAGCTCTCTCGACAGGGTCGAGCAGTACTTC.

CDR3 bases: TGTGCCAGCAGCTTAGTAACCGCGCCAGCTTTCTTT. It encodes CASSLVTAPAFF. This sequence joins TRBV11-2 and TRBJ1-1; D gene uncertain. The CDR3 covers 12 residues. The germline CDR1 and CDR2 sequences are SGHAT and FQNNGV. Deletions cut 1 base from V and 10 bases from J, with 10 bases between. Full variable domain (remainder filled in from reference TRBV11-2 and TRBJ1-1): EAGVAQSPRYKIIEKRQSVAFWCNPISGHATLYWYQQILGQGPKLLIQFQNNGVVDDSQLPKDRFSAERLKGVDSTLKIQPAKLEDSAVYLCASSLVTAPAFFGQGTRLTVV.

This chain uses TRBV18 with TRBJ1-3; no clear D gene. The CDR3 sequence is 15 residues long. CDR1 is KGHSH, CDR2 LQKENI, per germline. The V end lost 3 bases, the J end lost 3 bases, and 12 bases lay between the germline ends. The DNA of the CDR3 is TGTGCCAGCTCACCGGCCCCGGGAGGTGGAAACACCATATATTTT. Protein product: CASSPAPGGGNTIYF.

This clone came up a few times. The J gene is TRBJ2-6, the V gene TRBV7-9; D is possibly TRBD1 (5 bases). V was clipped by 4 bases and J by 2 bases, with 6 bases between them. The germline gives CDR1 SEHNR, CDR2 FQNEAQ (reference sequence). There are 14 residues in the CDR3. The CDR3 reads CASSWTTGANVLTF. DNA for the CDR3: TGTGCCAGCAGCTGGACAACTGGGGCCAACGTCCTGACTTTC.

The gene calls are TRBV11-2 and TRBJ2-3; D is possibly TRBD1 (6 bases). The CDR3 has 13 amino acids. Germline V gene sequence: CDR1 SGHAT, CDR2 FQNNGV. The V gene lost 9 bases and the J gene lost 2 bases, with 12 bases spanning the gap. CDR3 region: CASRDKNTDTQYF. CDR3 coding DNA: TGTGCCAGTAGGGACAAAAACACAGATACGCAGTATTTT.

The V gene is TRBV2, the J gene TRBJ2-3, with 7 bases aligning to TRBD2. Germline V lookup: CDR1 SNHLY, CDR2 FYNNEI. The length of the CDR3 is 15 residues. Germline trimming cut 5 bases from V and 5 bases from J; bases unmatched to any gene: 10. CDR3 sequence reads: CASSWSSGSQDTQYF. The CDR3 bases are TGTGCCAGCAGTTGGTCTAGCGGTTCACAAGATACGCAGTATTTT. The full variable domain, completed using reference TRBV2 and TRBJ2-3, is EPEVTQTPSHQVTQMGQEVILRCVPISNHLYFYWYRQILGQKVEFLVSFYNNEISEKSEIFDDQFSVERPDGSNFTLKIRSTKLEDSAMYFCASSWSSGSQDTQYFGPGTRLTVL.

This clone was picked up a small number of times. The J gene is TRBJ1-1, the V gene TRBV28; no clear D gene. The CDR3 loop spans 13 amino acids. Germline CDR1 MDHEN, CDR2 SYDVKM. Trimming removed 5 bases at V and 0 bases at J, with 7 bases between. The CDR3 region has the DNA TGTGCCAGCAGTCACTCAATGAACACTGAAGCTTTCTTT. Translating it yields CASSHSMNTEAFF.

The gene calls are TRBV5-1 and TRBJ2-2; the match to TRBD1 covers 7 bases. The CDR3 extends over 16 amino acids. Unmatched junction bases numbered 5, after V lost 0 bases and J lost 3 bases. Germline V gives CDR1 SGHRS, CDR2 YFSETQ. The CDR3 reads CASSLGDRDYTGELFF. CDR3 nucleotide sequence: TGCGCCAGCAGCTTGGGAGACAGGGATTACACCGGGGAGCTGTTTTTT.

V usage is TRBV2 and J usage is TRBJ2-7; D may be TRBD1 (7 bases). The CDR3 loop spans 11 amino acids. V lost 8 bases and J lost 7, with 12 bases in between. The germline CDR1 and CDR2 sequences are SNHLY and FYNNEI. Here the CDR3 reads CASLGGQEQYF. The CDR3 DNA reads TGTGCCAGCCTCGGGGGACAGGAGCAGTACTTC.

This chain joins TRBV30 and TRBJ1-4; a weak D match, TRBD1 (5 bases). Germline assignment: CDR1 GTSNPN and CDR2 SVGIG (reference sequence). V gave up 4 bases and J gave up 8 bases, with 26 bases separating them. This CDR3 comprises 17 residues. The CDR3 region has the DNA TGTGCCTGGATCCTACCCTCCGGCGGGGGGGTAGGGGAAAAACTGTTTTTT. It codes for CAWILPSGGGVGEKLFF.